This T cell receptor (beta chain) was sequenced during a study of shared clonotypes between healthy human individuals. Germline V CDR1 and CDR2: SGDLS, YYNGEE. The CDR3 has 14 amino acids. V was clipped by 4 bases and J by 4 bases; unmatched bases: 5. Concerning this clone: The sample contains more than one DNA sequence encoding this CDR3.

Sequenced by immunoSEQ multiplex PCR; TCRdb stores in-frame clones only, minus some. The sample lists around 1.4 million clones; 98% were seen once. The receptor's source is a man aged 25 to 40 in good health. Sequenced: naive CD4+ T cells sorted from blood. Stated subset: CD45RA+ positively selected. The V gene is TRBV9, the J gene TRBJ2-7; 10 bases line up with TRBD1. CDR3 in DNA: TGTGCCAGCAGCATTCGGGACAGGGGATACGAGCAGTACTTC. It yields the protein CASSIRDRGYEQYF.